This T cell receptor (beta chain) was identified during a study of T cell responses to AZD1222 COVID-19 vaccine. Findings and caveats of the study: Nearly half of the spike-specific TCRs reportedly recognize variant regions that carry no mutations. Spike was spanned by vaccine-associated CD4 TCRs, with dominance at 160-218 and 743-854.

TCRdb's copy holds only in-frame clones and misses some; the assay was immunoSEQ multiplex PCR. The sample records some 140,000 clones, around 89% being singletons. Germline CDR1 is LGHNA and CDR2 is YSLEER. V shed 0 bases, J shed 9 bases, and the junction held 19 bases outside the gene matches. This CDR3 spans 19 amino acids. A word on this clone: Its target is not known.

The sequences come from peripheral blood, collected on day 0 of AZD1222 vaccination. This clonotype originated in an adult in good health. The rearrangement links TRBV4-3 to TRBJ2-1; 8 bases match TRBD1. CDR3 DNA: TGCGCCAGCAGCCAAGATTGGCTGGTGTCAGGGGGCTTTTGGTCTGAGCAGTTCTTC. This translates into CASSQDWLVSGGFWSEQFF.